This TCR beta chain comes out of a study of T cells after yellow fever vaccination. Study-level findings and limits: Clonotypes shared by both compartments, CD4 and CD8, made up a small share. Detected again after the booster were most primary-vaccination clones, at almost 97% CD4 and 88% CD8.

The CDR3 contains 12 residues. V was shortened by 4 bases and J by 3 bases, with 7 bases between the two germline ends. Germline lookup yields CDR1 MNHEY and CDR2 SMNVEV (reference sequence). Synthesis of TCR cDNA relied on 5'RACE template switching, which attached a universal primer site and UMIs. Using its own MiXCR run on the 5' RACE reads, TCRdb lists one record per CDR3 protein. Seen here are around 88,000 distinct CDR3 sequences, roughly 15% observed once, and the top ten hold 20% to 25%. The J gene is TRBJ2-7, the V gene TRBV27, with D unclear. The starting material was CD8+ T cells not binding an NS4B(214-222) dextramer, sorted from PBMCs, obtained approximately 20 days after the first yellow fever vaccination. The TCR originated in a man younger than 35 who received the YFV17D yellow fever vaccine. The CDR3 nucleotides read TGTGCCAGCAGTTCCACCCGCTACGAGCAGTACTTC. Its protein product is CASSSTRYEQYF.